This T cell receptor (beta chain) was found in a study of identical twins' blood T cells. Study information: Approximately 50 million reads came from about twelve libraries, six alpha, six beta. Findings and limits, study-wide: Twin similarity might stem from environmental factors, not only genetics. Shared CDR3 clonotype counts tracked mainly the product of cloneset sizes.

Note on this clonotype: The antigen remains unidentified.

A previously described protocol, modified, built RNA-based TCR cDNA libraries. TCRdb reprocessed the 5' RACE reads with MiXCR, giving one entry per CDR3 protein. This sample has 350,000 to 400,000 distinct CDR3 sequences, with 28% found just once. The TCR originated in a woman aged 18-49 years in good health. The specimen sequenced was PBMCs.

CDR3 coding DNA: TGTGCCAGCAGCTTAGTACAGGGATATGAAGCTTTCTTT. It specifies CASSLVQGYEAFF. This chain connects TRBV7-2 to TRBJ1-1; D possibly corresponds to TRBD1 (6 bases). Trimming removed 1 base from V and 7 bases from J, with 10 bases in between. Germline CDR1 reads SGHTA; CDR2 reads FQGNSA. This CDR3 region has 13 residues.